Sequencing of this T cell receptor beta chain was carried out in a study of blood T cell repertoires in COVID-19. For the study at large: COVID-19 samples, acute and convalescent, were from the United States, Italy and Spain.

Authors' data handling: Amplification with reference gene primers provided the estimates of nucleated cell counts. TCRdb keeps only in-frame clones here, not all; method: immunoSEQ multiplex PCR. The DNA gave D and trimming, while V, J and clone size come from that table. This table has 350,000 to 500,000 clones, about 90% appearing once. This clone was found once. Sequences were obtained from peripheral blood. This TCR derives from a man aged 18-30 years with COVID-19, enrolled during active disease.

The chain's CDR3 is CASTRDRVSHEQYF. CDR3 DNA: TGTGCCAGTACCCGGGACAGGGTTTCCCACGAGCAGTACTTC. The chain has TRBV19 and TRBJ2-7; TRBD1 matches 9 bases. The junction had 9 bases not matched to a gene; V was cut back by 7 bases and J by 5 bases. The CDR3 contains 14 residues. CDR1 and CDR2 from the germline V gene are LNHDA and SQIVND (reference sequence).